The rows below give T cell receptor beta chains drawn from one sample of a study of siplizumab effects on memory and regulatory T cells. Assay: immunoSEQ multiplex PCR; the TCRdb copy retains only in-frame clones and omits some. The sample lists some 99,000 clones, 92% occurring once. Sequenced material: Tregs sorted from blood. Receptor source: a human donor in good health. Both conserved end residues are part of each CDR3. The D gene is left open where the match is weak. Clone size is shown for a subset of rows, as once, few, many or a class of expanded clone.

>NA|NA|TRBV7-6|16|TRBJ1-4
CASSLYYGTTNEKLFF
TGTGCCAGCAGCTTATATTACGGGACAACTAATGAAAAACTGTTTTTT
>NA|NA|TRBV7-9|13|TRBJ1-1
CASSLLKDTEAFF
TGTGCCAGCAGCCTTTTAAAGGACACTGAAGCTTTCTTT
>once|NA|TRBV5-6|15|TRBJ1-1
CASSHKGNRASWAFF
TGTGCCAGCAGCCACAAAGGGAACAGGGCGAGTTGGGCTTTCTTT
>NA|NA|TRBV6-6|13|TRBJ1-6
CASSYSTGAPLHF
TGTGCCAGCAGTTACTCGACGGGGGCACCCCTCCACTTT
>once|NA|TRBV29-1|15|TRBJ2-3
CSVGLGGYSTDTQYF
TGCAGCGTTGGCCTCGGGGGATACAGTACAGATACGCAGTATTTT
>NA|NA|TRBV11-3|13|TRBJ1-1
CASSRGYNTEAFF
TGTGCCAGCAGCAGGGGGTATAACACTGAAGCTTTCTTT
>NA|NA|TRBV6-5|15|TRBJ1-5
CASSLGSAIGQPQHF
TGTGCCAGCAGCCTGGGATCGGCGATCGGGCAGCCCCAGCATTTT
>NA|NA|TRBV12-5|17|TRBJ1-4
CASGLLTGTGANEKLFF
TGTGCTAGTGGTTTGCTTACCGGGACCGGGGCTAATGAAAAACTGTTTTTT
>NA|NA|TRBV7-2|14|TRBJ2-7
CASSLFQGPYEQYF
TGTGCCAGCAGCTTATTCCAGGGCCCCTACGAGCAGTACTTC
>NA|NA|TRBV25-1|14|TRBJ1-5
CASTPTGHNQPQHF
TGTGCCAGCACCCCGACAGGACACAATCAGCCCCAGCATTTT
>NA|TRBD2|TRBV2|14|TRBJ2-7
CASSEELAGAQQYF
TGTGCCAGCAGTGAAGAGCTAGCGGGGGCCCAGCAGTACTTC
>NA|NA|TRBV6-1|14|TRBJ1-5
CASTLGSQRQPQHF
TGTGCCAGCACTCTGGGGTCTCAACGTCAGCCCCAGCATTTT
>NA|NA|TRBV27|12|TRBJ2-3
CASSHRTDTQYF
TGTGCCAGCAGCCACCGCACAGATACGCAGTATTTT
>NA|NA|TRBV7-9|15|TRBJ1-4
CASSLITGLNEKLFF
TGTGCCAGCAGCTTAATCACAGGACTTAATGAAAAACTGTTTTTT
>NA|NA|TRBV27|14|TRBJ1-4
CASSRWSVNEKLFF
TGTGCCAGCAGTCGGTGGTCGGTTAATGAAAAACTGTTTTTT
>NA|NA|TRBV6-1|15|TRBJ2-2
CASSEPGPFTGELFF
TGTGCCAGCAGTGAACCGGGACCCTTCACCGGGGAGCTGTTTTTT
>NA|NA|TRBV5-1|15|TRBJ2-3
CASSLDGINTDTQYF
TGCGCCAGCAGCTTGGACGGGATAAACACAGATACGCAGTATTTT
>NA|NA|TRBV7-3|15|TRBJ2-2
CASSLEPPNTGELFF
TGTGCCAGCAGCCTCGAACCCCCGAACACCGGGGAGCTGTTTTTT
>NA|TRBD1|TRBV19|15|TRBJ2-2
CASSEGQTFTGELFF
TGTGCCAGTAGTGAGGGACAGACCTTTACCGGGGAGCTGTTTTTT
>once|TRBD2|TRBV11-2|18|TRBJ2-6
CASQPGLAGYSGANVLTF
TGTGCCAGCCAACCGGGACTAGCGGGTTACTCTGGGGCCAACGTCCTGACTTTC
>NA|NA|TRBV19|12|TRBJ1-6
CASGDNQSPLHF
TGTGCTAGCGGGGACAATCAATCACCCCTCCACTTT
>NA|NA|TRBV11-2|16|TRBJ1-2
CASSLSSQAANYGYTF
TGTGCCAGCAGCTTAAGCTCCCAGGCGGCTAACTATGGCTACACCTTC
>NA|TRBD1|TRBV5-1|14|TRBJ1-2
CASRLTGAIYGYTF
TGCGCCAGCAGATTGACAGGGGCCATCTATGGCTACACCTTC
>NA|TRBD2|TRBV27|15|TRBJ2-3
CASSLSGGGPDTQYF
TGTGCCAGCAGTTTATCGGGGGGAGGGCCAGATACGCAGTATTTT
>NA|NA|TRBV6-4|9|TRBJ2-7
CARGYEQYF
TGTGCTAGGGGCTACGAGCAGTACTTC
>NA|TRBD2|TRBV7-7|15|TRBJ2-5
CASSLAGGLGETQYF
TGTGCCAGCAGCTTAGCGGGAGGGTTGGGAGAGACCCAGTACTTC
>NA|TRBD2|TRBV5-1|14|TRBJ2-7
CASSLGQRGYEQYF
TGCGCCAGCAGCCTCGGACAGCGGGGGTACGAGCAGTACTTC
>NA|NA|TRBV7-9|17|TRBJ1-1
CASSLGSGARVNTEAFF
TGTGCCAGCAGCTTAGGGTCGGGGGCGCGGGTGAACACTGAAGCTTTCTTT
>NA|NA|TRBV5-1|12|TRBJ2-5
CASSLMRETQYF
TGCGCCAGCAGCCTCATGAGGGAGACCCAGTACTTC
>NA|TRBD2|TRBV6-1|18|TRBJ2-2
CASSERGLAGDNTGELFF
TGTGCCAGCAGTGAAAGGGGACTAGCGGGGGATAACACCGGGGAGCTGTTTTTT
>NA|NA|TRBV18|14|TRBJ1-2
CASSPEGDDYGYTF
TGTGCCAGCTCACCCGAGGGTGACGACTATGGCTACACCTTC
>NA|NA|TRBV6-1|14|TRBJ1-3
CASSDILSGNTIYF
TGTGCCAGCAGTGATATCCTCTCTGGAAACACCATATATTTT
>NA|NA|TRBV13|13|TRBJ2-7
CASNNRVSYEQYF
TGTGCCAGCAACAACAGGGTCTCCTACGAGCAGTACTTC
>NA|TRBD1|TRBV6-1|15|TRBJ2-5
CASRVTLDRTETQYF
TGTGCCAGCAGGGTCACCCTGGACAGGACAGAGACCCAGTACTTC
>NA|NA|TRBV19|16|TRBJ1-1
CASRSVGAFRDTEAFF
TGTGCCAGTAGGAGTGTTGGCGCGTTTAGGGACACTGAAGCTTTCTTT
>few|NA|TRBV14|13|TRBJ2-2
CASSQERGLELFF
TGTGCCAGCAGCCAAGAACGCGGCCTGGAGCTGTTTTTT
>NA|TRBD2|TRBV2|17|TRBJ2-7
CASRPFAGEFRFSVQYF
TGTGCCAGCAGGCCCTTTGCGGGGGAGTTCCGTTTCTCTGTGCAGTACTTC
>NA|TRBD2|TRBV9|16|TRBJ2-1
CASSVVGSGTPNEQFF
TGTGCCAGCAGCGTAGTAGGTAGCGGGACCCCCAATGAGCAGTTCTTC
>once|NA|TRBV4-2|15|TRBJ2-7
CASSRPAGTAYEQYF
TGTGCCAGCAGTAGGCCGGCGGGGACGGCCTACGAGCAGTACTTC
>NA|NA|TRBV7-7|15|TRBJ2-3
CASSPGGGPRDTQYF
TGTGCTAGCAGCCCCGGAGGGGGGCCCAGGGATACGCAGTATTTT
>NA|NA|TRBV9|16|TRBJ1-3
CASSVGIQGSGNTIYF
TGTGCCAGCAGCGTAGGGATACAGGGCTCTGGAAACACCATATATTTT
>NA|TRBD1|TRBV6-1|14|TRBJ2-7
CASRAGQGSYEQYF
TGTGCCAGCAGGGCTGGACAGGGCTCCTACGAGCAGTACTTC
>NA|NA|TRBV5-1|13|TRBJ1-4
CASSAPEGEKLFF
TGCGCCAGCAGCGCGCCTGAAGGAGAAAAACTGTTTTTT
>NA|NA|TRBV7-2|13|TRBJ2-3
CASSRGPTDTQYF
TGTGCCAGCAGCCGGGGACCCACAGATACGCAGTATTTT
>NA|NA|TRBV6-1|13|TRBJ1-5
CASMWSLGQPQHF
TGTGCCAGCATGTGGTCCTTGGGCCAGCCCCAGCATTTT
>NA|NA|TRBV19|12|TRBJ1-2
CASRDSPGGYTF
TGTGCCAGTAGGGACTCTCCGGGTGGCTACACCTTC
>NA|NA|TRBV7-9|12|TRBJ1-2
CASSRSDYGYTF
TGTGCCAGCAGCCGCTCTGACTATGGCTACACCTTC